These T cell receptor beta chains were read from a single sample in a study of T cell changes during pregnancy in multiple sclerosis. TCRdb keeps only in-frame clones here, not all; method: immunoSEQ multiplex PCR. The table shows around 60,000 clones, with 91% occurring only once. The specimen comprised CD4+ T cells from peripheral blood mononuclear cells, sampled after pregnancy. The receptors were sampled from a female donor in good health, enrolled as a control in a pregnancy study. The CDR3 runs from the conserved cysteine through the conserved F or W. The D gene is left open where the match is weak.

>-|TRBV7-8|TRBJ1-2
CASSSGPGQGLGGYTF
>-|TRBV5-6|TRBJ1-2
CASSFDFGLRGGGGYTF
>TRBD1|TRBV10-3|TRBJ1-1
CAISPRVTGGGGGEAFF
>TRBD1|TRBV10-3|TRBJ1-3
CAVRGTGVPLSGNTIYF
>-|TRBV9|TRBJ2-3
CASNGTSSTDTQYF
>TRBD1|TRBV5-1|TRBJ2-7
CASSRLDRGLGEQYF
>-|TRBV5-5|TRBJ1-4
CASSARGGLGEKLFF
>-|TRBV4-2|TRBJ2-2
CASSQRTELTGELFF
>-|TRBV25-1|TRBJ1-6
CASSEGYGNSPLHF
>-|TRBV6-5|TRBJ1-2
CASSYSRGGSYGYTF
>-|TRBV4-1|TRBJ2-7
CASSHPDRHEQYF
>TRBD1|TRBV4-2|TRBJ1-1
CASSQSWTGARTEAFF
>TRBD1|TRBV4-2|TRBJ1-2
CASSQRQGASGYTF
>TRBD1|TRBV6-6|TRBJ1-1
CASNSQTGATEAFF
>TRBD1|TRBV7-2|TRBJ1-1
CASSLLAGTVNTEAFF
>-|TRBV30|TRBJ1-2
CAWSGDSRDIWGYTF
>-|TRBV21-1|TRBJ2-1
CASSKTGLAGAGNEQFF
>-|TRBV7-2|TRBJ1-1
CASSLARNTEAFF
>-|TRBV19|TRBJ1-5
CASSIREQPQHF
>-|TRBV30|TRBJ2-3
CAWSLLTDTQYF
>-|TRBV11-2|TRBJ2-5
CASSLGTGLETQYF
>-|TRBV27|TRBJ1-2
CASAPSRVISYTF
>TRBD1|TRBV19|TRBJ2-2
CASRNTGQGLYTGELFF
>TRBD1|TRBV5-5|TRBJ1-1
CAAGGTGTGGMNTEAFF
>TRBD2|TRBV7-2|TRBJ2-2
CASSPGRANTGELFF
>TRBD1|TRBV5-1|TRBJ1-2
CASSASGTGAFNYGYTF
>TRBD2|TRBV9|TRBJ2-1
CASSTGGGNNWNEQFF
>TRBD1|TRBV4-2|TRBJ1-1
CASSHEDRAAFF
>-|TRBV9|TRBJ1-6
CASSVGQGSNSPLHF
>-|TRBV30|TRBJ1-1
CAWSAGWVEAFF
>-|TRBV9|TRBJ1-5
CASSPSAGSSQPQHF
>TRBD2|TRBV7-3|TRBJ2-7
CASSPIGEGEQYF
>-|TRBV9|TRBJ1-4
CASSVGGGNEKLFF
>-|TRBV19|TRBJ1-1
CASSIGRGTEAFF
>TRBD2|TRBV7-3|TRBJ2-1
CASSAMGTSGAVQFF
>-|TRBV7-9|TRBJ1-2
CASSSLRGREGYTF
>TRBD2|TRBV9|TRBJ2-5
CASSVGGSGGIYTQETQYF
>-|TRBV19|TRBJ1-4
CASIDSRRNEKLFF
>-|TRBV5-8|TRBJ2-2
CASSPSGFTGELFF
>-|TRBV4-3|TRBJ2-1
CASSQDVGLIGDGISYNEQFF
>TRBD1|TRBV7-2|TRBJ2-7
CASSPAGTGDHEQYF
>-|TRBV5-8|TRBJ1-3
CASSLDRVAGNTIYF
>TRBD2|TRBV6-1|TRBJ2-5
CASSEARLAGGVTQYF
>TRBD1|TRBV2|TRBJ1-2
CASSESQGAGGYTF